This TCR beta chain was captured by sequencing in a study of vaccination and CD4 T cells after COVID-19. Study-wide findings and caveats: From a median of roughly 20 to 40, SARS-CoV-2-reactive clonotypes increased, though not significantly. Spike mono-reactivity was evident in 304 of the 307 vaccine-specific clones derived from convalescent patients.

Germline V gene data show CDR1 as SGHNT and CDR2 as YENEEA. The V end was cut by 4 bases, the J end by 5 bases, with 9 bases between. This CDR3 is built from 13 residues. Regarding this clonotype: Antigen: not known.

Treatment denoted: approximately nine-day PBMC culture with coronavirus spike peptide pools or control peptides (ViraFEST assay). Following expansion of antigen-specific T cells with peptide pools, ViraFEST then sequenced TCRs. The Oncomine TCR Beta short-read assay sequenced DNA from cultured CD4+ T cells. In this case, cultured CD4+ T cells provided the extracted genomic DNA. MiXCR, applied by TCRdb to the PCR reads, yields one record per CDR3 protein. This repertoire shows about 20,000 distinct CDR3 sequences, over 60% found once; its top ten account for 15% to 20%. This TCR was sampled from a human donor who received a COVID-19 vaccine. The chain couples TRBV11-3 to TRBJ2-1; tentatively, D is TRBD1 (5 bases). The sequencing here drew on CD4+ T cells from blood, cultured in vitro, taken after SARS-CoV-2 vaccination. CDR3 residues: CASSWTPNNEQFF. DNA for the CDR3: TGTGCCAGCAGCTGGACACCCAACAATGAGCAGTTCTTC.